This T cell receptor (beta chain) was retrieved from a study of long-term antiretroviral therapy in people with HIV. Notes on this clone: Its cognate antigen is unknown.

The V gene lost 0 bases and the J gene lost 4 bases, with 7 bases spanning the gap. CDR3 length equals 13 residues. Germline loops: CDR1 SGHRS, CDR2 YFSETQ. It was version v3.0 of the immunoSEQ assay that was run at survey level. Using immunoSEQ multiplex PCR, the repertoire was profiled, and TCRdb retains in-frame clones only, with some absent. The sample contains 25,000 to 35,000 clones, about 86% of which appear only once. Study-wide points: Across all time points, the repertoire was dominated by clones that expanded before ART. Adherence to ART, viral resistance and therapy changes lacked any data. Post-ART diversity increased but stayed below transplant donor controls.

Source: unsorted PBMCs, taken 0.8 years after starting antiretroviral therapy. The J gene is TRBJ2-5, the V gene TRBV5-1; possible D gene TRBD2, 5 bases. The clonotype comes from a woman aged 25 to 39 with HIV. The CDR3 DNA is TGCGCCAGCAGCTTGGGAGGGATAGAGACCCAGTACTTC. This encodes CASSLGGIETQYF.